What follows is one T cell receptor (beta chain) and its context. Its antigen is not known. TCRdb's copy holds only in-frame clones and misses some; the assay was immunoSEQ multiplex PCR. Of about 99,000 clones listed, about 89% are singletons. V lost 7 bases, J lost 6 bases, and 15 bases lay in between. CDR3 length equals 13 residues. The germline CDR1 and CDR2 sequences are LNHDA and SQIVND (reference sequence). The record originates from a study of T cell responses to AZD1222 COVID-19 vaccine. Study results and limitations: Repertoire sampling happened only post peak T cell response. Close to half of all spike-specific TCRs reportedly target regions of the variants that are unmutated. The breadth and depth of Spike-specific TCRs increased once two AZD1222 doses had been given.

Material: peripheral blood, obtained 28 days after the second AZD1222 dose. This clonotype was sampled from an adult who received the AZD1222 COVID-19 vaccine. The chain links TRBV19 to TRBJ1-1; the D gene is possibly TRBD1 (6 bases). The CDR3 region is CASNDRLGSEAFF. For the CDR3, the DNA is TGTGCCAGTAACGACAGGTTAGGTTCTGAAGCTTTCTTT.